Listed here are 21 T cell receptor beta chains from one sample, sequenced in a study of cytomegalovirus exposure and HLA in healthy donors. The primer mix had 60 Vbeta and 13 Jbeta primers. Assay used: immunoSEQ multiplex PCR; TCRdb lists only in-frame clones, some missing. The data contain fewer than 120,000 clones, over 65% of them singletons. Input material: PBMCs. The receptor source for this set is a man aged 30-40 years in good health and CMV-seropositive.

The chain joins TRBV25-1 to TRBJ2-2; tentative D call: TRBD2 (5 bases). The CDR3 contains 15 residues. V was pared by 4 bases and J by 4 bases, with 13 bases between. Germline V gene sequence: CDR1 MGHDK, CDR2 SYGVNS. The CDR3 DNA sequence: TGTGCCAGCAGTGTTACAGCGGCTGCCACCGGGGAGCTGTTTTTT. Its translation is CASSVTAAATGELFF.

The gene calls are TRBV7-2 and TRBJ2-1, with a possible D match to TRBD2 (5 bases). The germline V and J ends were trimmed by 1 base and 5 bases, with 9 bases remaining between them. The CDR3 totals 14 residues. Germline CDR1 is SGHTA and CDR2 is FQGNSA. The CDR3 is CASSLGWRDNEQFF. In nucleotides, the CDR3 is TGTGCCAGCAGCTTAGGGTGGCGGGACAATGAGCAGTTCTTC.

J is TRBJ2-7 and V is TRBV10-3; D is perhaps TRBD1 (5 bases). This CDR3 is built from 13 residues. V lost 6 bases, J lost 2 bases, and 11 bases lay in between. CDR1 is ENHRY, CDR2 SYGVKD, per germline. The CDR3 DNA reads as TGTGCCATCAGACTACAGGATACCTACGAGCAGTACTTC. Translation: CAIRLQDTYEQYF.

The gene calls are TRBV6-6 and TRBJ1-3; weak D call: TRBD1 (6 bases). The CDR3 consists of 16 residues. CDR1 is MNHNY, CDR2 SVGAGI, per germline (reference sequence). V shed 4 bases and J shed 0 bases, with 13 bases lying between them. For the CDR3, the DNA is TGTGCCAGCAGTTCCTCAACAGGGAACTCTGGAAACACCATATATTTT. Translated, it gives CASSSSTGNSGNTIYF.

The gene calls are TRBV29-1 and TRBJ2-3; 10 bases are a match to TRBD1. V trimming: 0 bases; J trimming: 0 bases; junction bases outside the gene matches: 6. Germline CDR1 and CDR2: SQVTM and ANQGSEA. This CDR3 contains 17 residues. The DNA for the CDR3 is TGCAGCGTTGAAGATTGGACAGGGGGAATTAGCACAGATACGCAGTATTTT. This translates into CSVEDWTGGISTDTQYF.

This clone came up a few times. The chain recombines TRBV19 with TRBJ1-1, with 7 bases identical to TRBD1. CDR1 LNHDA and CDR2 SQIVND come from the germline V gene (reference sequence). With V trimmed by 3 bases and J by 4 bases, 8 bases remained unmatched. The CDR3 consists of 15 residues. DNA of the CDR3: TGTGCCAGTAGTATCGGGGAGACAGGGACCACTGAAGCTTTCTTT. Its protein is CASSIGETGTTEAFF.

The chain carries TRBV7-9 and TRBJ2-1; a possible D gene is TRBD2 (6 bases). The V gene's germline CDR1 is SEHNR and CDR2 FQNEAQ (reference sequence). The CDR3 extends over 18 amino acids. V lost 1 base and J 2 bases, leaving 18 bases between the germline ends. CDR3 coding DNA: TGTGCCAGCAGCTTAGACGAACCCTCTAGCGTCCCCTACAATGAGCAGTTCTTC. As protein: CASSLDEPSSVPYNEQFF.

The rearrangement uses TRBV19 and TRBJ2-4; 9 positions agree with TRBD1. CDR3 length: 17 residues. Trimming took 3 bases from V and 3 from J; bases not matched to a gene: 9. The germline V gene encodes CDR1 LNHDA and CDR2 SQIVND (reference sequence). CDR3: CASSIRRDRDGKNIQYF. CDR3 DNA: TGTGCCAGTAGTATTAGGCGGGACAGGGATGGCAAAAACATTCAGTACTTC.

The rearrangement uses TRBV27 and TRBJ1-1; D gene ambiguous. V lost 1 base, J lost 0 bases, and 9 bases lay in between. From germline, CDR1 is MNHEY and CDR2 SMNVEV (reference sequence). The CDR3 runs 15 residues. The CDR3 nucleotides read TGTGCCAGCAGTTTATGGGGAGAATTGAACACTGAAGCTTTCTTT. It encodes CASSLWGELNTEAFF.

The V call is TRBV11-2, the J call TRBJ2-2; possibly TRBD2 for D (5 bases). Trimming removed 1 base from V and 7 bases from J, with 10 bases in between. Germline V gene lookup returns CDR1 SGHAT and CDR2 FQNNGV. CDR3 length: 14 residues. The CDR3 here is CASSLVRGGGELFF. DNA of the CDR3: TGTGCCAGCAGCTTAGTACGGGGTGGCGGGGAGCTGTTTTTT.

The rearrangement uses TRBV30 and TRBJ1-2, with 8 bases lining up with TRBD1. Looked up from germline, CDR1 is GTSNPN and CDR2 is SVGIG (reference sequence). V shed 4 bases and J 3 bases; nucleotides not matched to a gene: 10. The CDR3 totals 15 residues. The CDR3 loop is CAWIAGGEGYYGYTF. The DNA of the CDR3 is TGTGCCTGGATCGCAGGGGGCGAAGGATACTATGGCTACACCTTC.

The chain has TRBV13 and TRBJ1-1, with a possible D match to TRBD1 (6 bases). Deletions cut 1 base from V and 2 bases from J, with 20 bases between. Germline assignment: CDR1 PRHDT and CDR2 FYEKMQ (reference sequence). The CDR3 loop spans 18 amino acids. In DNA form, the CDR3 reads TGTGCCAGCAGCTTAGTGGGGGGGCGCAGCCCTTTTAACACTGAAGCTTTCTTT. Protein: CASSLVGGRSPFNTEAFF.

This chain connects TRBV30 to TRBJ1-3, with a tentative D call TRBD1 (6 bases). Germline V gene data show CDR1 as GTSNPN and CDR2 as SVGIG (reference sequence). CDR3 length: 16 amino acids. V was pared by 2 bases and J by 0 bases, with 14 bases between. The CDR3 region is CAWSRVQGSSGNTIYF. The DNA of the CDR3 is TGTGCCTGGAGTAGGGTTCAGGGGAGCTCTGGAAACACCATATATTTT. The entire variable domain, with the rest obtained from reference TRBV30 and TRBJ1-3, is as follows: SQTIHQWPATLVQPVGSPLSLECTVEGTSNPNLYWYRQAAGRGLQLLFYSVGIGQISSEVPQNLSASRPQDRQFILSSKKLLLSDSGFYLCAWSRVQGSSGNTIYFGEGSWLTVV.

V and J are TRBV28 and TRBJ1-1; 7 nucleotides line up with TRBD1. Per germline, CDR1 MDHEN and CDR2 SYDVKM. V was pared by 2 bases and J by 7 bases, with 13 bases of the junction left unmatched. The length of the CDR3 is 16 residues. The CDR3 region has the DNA TGTGCCAGCAGTTTAGGGGACAGACTACCTGATGATGAAGCTTTCTTT. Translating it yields CASSLGDRLPDDEAFF.

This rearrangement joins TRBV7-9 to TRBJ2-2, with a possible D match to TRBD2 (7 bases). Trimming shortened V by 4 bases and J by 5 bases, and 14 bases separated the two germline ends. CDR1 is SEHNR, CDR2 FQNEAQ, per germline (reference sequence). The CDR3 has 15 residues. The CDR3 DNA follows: TGTGCCAGCAGCTCCCGGACAGCGGGGACCGGGGAGCTGTTTTTT. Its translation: CASSSRTAGTGELFF.

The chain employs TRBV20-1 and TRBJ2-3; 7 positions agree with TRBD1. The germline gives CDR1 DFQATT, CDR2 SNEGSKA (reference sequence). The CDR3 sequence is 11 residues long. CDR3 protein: CSRQGTDTQYF. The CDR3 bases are TGCAGCCGACAGGGAACAGATACGCAGTATTTT.

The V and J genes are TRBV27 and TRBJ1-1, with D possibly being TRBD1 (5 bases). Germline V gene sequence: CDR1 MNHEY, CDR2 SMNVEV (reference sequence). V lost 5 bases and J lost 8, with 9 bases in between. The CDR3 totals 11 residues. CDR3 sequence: CASSPGGEAFF. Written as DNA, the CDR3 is TGTGCCAGCAGTCCCGGGGGGGAAGCTTTCTTT.

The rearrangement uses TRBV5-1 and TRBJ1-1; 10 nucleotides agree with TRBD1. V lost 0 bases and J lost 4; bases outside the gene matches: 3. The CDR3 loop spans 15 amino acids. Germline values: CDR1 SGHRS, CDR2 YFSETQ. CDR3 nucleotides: TGCGCCAGCAGCTTGGCCAGGACAGGGGGCACTGAAGCTTTCTTT. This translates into CASSLARTGGTEAFF.

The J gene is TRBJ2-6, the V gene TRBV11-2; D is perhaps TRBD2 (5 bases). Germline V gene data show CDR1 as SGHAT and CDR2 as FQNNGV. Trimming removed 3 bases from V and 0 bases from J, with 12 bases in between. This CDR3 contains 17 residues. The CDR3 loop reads CASSLRVQHSGANVLTF. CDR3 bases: TGTGCCAGCAGCTTGAGGGTCCAACACTCTGGGGCCAACGTCCTGACTTTC.

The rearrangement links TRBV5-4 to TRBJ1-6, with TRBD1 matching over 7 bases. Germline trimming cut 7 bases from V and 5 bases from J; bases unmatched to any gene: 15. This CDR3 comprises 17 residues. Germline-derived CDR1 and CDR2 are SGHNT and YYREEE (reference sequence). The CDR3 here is CASGPRNRGFHNSPLHF. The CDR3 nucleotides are TGTGCCAGCGGCCCTCGAAACAGGGGATTCCATAATTCACCCCTCCACTTT.

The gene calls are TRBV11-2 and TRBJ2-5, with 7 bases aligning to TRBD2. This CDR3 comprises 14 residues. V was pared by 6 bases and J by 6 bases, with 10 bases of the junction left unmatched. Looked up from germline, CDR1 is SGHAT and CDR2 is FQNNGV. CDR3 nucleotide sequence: TGTGCCAGCAGGATAACGGGACTAACGCAGACCCAGTACTTC. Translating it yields CASRITGLTQTQYF.